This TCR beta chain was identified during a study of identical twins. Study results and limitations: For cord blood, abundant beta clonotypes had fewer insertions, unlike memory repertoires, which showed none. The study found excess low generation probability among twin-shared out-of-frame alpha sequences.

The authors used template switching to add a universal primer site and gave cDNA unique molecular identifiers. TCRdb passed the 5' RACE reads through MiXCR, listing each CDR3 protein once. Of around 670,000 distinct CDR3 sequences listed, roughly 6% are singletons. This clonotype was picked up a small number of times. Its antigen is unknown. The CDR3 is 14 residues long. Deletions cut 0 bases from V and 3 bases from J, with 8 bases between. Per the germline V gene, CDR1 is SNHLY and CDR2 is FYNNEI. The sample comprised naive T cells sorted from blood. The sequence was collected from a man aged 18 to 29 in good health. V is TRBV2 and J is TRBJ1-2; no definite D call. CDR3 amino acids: CASSEAGQDYGYTF. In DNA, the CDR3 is TGTGCCAGCAGTGAAGCGGGCCAGGACTATGGCTACACCTTC.